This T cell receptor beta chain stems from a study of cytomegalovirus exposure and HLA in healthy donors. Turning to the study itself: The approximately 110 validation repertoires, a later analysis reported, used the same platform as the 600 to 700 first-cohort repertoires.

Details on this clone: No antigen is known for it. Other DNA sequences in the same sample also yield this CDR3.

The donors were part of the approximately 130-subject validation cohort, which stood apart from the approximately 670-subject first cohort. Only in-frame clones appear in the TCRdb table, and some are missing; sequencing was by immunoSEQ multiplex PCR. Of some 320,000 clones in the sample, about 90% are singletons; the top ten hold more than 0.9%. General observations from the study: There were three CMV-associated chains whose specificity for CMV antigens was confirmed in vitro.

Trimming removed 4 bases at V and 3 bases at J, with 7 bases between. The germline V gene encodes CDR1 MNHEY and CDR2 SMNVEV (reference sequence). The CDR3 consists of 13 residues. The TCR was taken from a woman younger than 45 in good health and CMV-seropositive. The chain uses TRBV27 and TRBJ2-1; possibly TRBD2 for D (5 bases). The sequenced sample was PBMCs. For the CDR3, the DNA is TGTGCCAGCAGTTCGGGGAGCTACAATGAGCAGTTCTTC. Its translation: CASSSGSYNEQFF.